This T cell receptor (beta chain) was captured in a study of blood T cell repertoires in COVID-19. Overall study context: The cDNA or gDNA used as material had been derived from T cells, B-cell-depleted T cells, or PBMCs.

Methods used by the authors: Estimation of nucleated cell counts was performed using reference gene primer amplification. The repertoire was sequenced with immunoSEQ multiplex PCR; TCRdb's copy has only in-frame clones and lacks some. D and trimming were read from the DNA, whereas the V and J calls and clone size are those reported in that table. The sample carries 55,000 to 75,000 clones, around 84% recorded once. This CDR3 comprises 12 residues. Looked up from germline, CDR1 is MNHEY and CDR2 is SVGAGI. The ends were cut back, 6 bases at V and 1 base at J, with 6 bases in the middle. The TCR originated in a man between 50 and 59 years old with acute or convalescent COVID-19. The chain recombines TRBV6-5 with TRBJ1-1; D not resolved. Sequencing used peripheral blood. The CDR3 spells CASRSKNTEAFF. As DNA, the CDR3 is TGTGCCAGCAGAAGCAAGAACACTGAAGCTTTCTTT.